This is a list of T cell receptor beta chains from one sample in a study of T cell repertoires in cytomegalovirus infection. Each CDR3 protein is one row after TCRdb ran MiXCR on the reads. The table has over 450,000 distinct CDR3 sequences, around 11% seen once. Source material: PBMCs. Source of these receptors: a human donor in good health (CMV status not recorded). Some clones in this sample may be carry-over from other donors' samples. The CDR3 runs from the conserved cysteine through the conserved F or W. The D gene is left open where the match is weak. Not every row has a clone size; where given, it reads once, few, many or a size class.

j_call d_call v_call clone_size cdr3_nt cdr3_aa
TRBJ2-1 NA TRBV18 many TGTGCCAGCTCACCTGGGTCGAGGGATGAGCAGTTCTTC CASSPGSRDEQFF
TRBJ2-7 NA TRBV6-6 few TGTGCCAGCAGACACACGATGGTGGAGAGGAGCTCCTACGAGCAGTACTTC CASRHTMVERSSYEQYF
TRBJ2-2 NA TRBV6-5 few TGTGCCAGCAGTCGGACGTCTCAGATGAACACCGGGGAGCTGTTTTTT CASSRTSQMNTGELFF
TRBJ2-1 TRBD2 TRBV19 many TGTGCCAGTAGTATACAGGCGGGAGAGGCCTACAATGAGCAGTTCTTC CASSIQAGEAYNEQFF
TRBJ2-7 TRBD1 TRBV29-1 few TGCAGCGTTAAAAAAAAAACAGGGGGACCCAACGAGCAGTACTTC CSVKKKTGGPNEQYF
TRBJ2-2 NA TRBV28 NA TGTGCCAGCAGTTTAGGGTTCACCGGGGAGCCGTTTTTT CASSLGFTGEPFF
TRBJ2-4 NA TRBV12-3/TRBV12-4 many TGTGCCACTTCGAGAGGGGGGCGGACCAAAAACATTCAGTACTTC CATSRGGRTKNIQYF
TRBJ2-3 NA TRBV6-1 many TGTGCCAGCAGTGGGTGGACCGGCGGCACAGATACGCAGTATTTT CASSGWTGGTDTQYF
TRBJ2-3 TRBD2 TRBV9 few TGTGCCAGCAGGGCTAGCGGGGGGAACACAGATACGCAGTATTTT CASRASGGNTDTQYF
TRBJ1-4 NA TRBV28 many TGTGCCAGCAGTTCCCTGGAGGGAGGAACTAATGAAAAACTGTTTTTT CASSSLEGGTNEKLFF
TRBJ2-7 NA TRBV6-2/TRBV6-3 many TGTGCCAGCAGCCGCAGGGAGACCTACGAGCAGTACTTC CASSRRETYEQYF
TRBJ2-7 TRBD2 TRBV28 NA TGTGCCAGCAGTTCGGGACTAGCGAGGGAGCAGTACTTC CASSSGLAREQYF
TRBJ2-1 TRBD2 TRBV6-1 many TGTGCCAGCAGTTGGATTAGCGGGAGAGATGAGCAGTTCTTC CASSWISGRDEQFF
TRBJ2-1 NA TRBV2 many TGTGCCATAGACGGGAACTACAATGAGCAGTTCTTC CAIDGNYNEQFF
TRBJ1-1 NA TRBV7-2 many TGTGCCAGCAGCGACGACCGGAACACTGAAGCTTTCTTT CASSDDRNTEAFF
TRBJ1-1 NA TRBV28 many TGTGCCAGCAGTTTAGCAGAGAGGGGCACTGAAGCTTTCTTT CASSLAERGTEAFF
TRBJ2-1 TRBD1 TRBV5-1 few TGCGCCAGCAGCTTCAGATCCGGGACAGAGTACAATGAGCAGTTCTTC CASSFRSGTEYNEQFF
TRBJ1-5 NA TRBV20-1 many TGCAGTGCTAGGAGCGGGGGTGGGAATCAGCCCCAGCATTTT CSARSGGGNQPQHF
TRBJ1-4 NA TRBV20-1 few TGCAGTGCCGAACGGGCGGGACCCATTGATGAAAAACTGTTTTTT CSAERAGPIDEKLFF
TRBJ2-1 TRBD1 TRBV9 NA TGTGCCAGCAGCGCGGACAGGGCGAATTACAATGAGCAGTTCTTC CASSADRANYNEQFF
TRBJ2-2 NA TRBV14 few TGTGCCAGCAGCCAAGGTGGTATCCGGCAGAACACCGGGGAGCTGTTTTTT CASSQGGIRQNTGELFF
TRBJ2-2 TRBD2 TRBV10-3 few TGTGCCATCAGCGGGACTAGCGGGAGAACCGGGGAGCTGTTTTTT CAISGTSGRTGELFF
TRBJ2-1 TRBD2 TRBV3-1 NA TGTGCCAGCAGGACTAGCGGGGGGAGCTCCTACAATGAGCAGTTCTTC CASRTSGGSSYNEQFF
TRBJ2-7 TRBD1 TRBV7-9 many TGTGCCAGCAGCTTATCGACAGGGGGGGCCTACGAGCAGTACTTC CASSLSTGGAYEQYF
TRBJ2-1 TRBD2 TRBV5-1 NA TGCGCCAGCAGCTTGGGGGGGGGACTAGCGGACAATGAGCAGTTCTTC CASSLGGGLADNEQFF
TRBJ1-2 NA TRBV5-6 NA TGTGCCAGCAGCTTGGGGGGAAGATCGTCTAACTATGGCTACACCTTC CASSLGGRSSNYGYTF
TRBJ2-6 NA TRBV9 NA TGTGCCAGCAGCGGAGGTGCGGGACTGAACTCTGGGGCCAACGTCCTGACTTTC CASSGGAGLNSGANVLTF
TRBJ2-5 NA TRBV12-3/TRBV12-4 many TGTGCCAGCAGTTCAAGACGGCAGGGCAACCAAGAGACCCAGTACTTC CASSSRRQGNQETQYF
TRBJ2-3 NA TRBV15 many TGTGCCACCAGCTTCGGGCCCCTACAGGTCAGGGGCACAGATACGCAGTATTTT CATSFGPLQVRGTDTQYF
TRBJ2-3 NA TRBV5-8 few TGTGCCAGCAGCCGCGGCGTCGGGAGCAACACAGATACGCAGTATTTT CASSRGVGSNTDTQYF
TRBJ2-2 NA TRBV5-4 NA TGTGCCAGCAGCTCAGCCAACGAGGAGCTGTTTTTT CASSSANEELFF
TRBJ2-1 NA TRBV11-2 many TGTGCCAGCAGCTTAGACAGACCACAGGGCAATGAGCAGTTCTTC CASSLDRPQGNEQFF
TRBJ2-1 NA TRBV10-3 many TGTGCCATCAGTCCAAGAGAGGGGGACTACAATGAGCAGTTCTTC CAISPREGDYNEQFF
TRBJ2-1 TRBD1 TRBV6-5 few TGTGCCAGCAGGGGACAGGGGTTCTCCAATGAGCAGTTCTTC CASRGQGFSNEQFF
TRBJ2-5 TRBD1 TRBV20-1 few TGCAGTGCTAGCCGACAGGGTGGAGAGACCCAGTACTTC CSASRQGGETQYF
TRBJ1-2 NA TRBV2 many TGTGCCAGCAGTGTTTCAGGGGACTATGGCTACACCTTC CASSVSGDYGYTF
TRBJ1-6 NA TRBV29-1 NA TGCGCGACAGGACCTAGCTCCTATAATTCACCCCTCCACTTT CATGPSSYNSPLHF
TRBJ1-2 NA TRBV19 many TGTGCCAGTAGTGCGGGACTGAAGTATGGCTACACCTTC CASSAGLKYGYTF
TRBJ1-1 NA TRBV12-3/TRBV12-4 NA TGTGCCAGCAGTTTTGGGGGATGGTCGAACACTGAAGCTTTCTTT CASSFGGWSNTEAFF
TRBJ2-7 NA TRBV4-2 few TGTGCCAGCAGCCAAGATTTACCGGGAACATACGAGCAGTACTTC CASSQDLPGTYEQYF
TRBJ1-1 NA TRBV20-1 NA TGCAGTGCTACCCAGGACTGGAACACTGAAGCTTTCTTT CSATQDWNTEAFF
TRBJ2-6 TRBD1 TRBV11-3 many TGTGCCAGCAGCCTCACGCTCCAGGACAGGGGGATCAATCGAACTTTC CASSLTLQDRGINRTF
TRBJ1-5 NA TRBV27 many TGTGCCAGCACCCCACGGGGGTTTGGACAGCCCCAGCATTTT CASTPRGFGQPQHF
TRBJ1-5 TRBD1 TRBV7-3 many TGTGCCAGCAGCTTAACTAAGACAGGGCATCAGCCCCAGCATTTT CASSLTKTGHQPQHF
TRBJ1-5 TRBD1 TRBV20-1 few TGCAGTGCACGGACAGGCGCTAATCAGCCCCAGCATTTT CSARTGANQPQHF
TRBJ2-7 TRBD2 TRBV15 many TGTGCCACCAGCAGCCCCCGGACTAGCGGTTCCTACGAGCAGTACTTC CATSSPRTSGSYEQYF
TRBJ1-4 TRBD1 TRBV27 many TGTGCCAGCAGTCTACAGACAGGGTGGGGTGAAAAACTGTTTTTT CASSLQTGWGEKLFF
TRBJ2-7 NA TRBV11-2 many TGTGCCAGCAGCTTAGTTAGGCACTACTACGAGCAGTACTTC CASSLVRHYYEQYF
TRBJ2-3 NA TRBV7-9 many TGTGCCAGCAGCCAAGGCGGTACAAGGGGAAGAGATACGCAGTATTTT CASSQGGTRGRDTQYF
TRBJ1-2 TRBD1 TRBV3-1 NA TGTGCCAGCAGCCACACGGGACAGGGTAATGGCTACACCTTC CASSHTGQGNGYTF
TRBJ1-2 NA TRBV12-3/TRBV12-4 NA TGTGCCAGCAGTTTTGGGGACGGGAGAAAGGATGATGGCTACACCTTC CASSFGDGRKDDGYTF
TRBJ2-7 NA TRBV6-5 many TGTGCCAGCAGTTACTCGTTAGGGATGAGGAACGAGCAGTACTTC CASSYSLGMRNEQYF
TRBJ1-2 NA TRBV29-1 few TGCAGCGTTGTATGGGGGGAATATGGCTACACCTTC CSVVWGEYGYTF
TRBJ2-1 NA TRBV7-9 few TGTGCCACATTTTCCTTTGGCGGGTTCTCCTACAATGAGCAGTTCTTC CATFSFGGFSYNEQFF
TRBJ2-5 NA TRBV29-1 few TGCAGCGTTAAGACGCCCTGGGAGACCCAGTACTTC CSVKTPWETQYF
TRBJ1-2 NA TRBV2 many TGTGCCAGCAGACAGGCGTTCTATGGCTACACCTTC CASRQAFYGYTF
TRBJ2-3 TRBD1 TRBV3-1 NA TGTGCCAGCAGCGGGACAGGGAGAACAGATACGCAGTATTTT CASSGTGRTDTQYF
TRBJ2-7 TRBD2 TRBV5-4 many TGTGCCAGCAGCCCCTATAGTAGCGGGGGTTCCTACGAGCAGTACTTC CASSPYSSGGSYEQYF